This TCR beta chain stems from a study of T cell responses to AZD1222 COVID-19 vaccine. As concerns this clone: Its target is not known.

Overall study findings and caveats: Reportedly, close to half of spike-specific TCRs are directed against unmutated variant regions.

This CDR3 is 14 amino acids long. The germline gives CDR1 LNHDA, CDR2 SQIVND (reference sequence). Trimming stripped 4 bases from V and 0 bases from J, with 9 bases between. Assay used: immunoSEQ multiplex PCR; TCRdb lists only in-frame clones, some missing. The sample has 130,000 to 150,000 clones, approximately 86% seen once. This receptor was obtained from an adult who received the MenACWY meningococcal vaccine as a control. This chain connects TRBV19 to TRBJ1-1; a weak D match, TRBD1 (6 bases). The sample consisted of peripheral blood, taken 28 days after the second dose of the MenACWY control vaccine. The CDR3: CASSTGTLNTEAFF. CDR3 in DNA: TGTGCCAGTAGTACTGGGACACTGAACACTGAAGCTTTCTTT.